Here is one T cell receptor beta chain with its context. Its cognate antigen is unknown. This entry is derived from a study of graft-versus-host responses after intestinal transplantation. Across the whole study: After anti-thymocyte globulin induction, recipients took tacrolimus and steroids for 2 to 3 years. Whole-study results and caveats: High graft-versus-host to host-versus-graft T cell clonal ratios marked allografts of patients with graft-donor macrochimerism. Analysis identified GvH clones in recipient marrow, with some appearing first in ileum or blood.

The CDR3 totals 13 residues. The V gene's germline CDR1 is SGHTA and CDR2 FQGNSA. Here immunoSEQ multiplex PCR was the method, and the copy in TCRdb shows in-frame clones only, minus some. The data hold about 89,000 clones, with 90% to 95% observed a single time. Material: unstimulated CD4+ T cells sorted from spleen or lymph node cells, obtained before intestinal transplant. The clonotype comes from a human donor who received an intestinal transplant. This sequence joins TRBV7-2 and TRBJ2-5; the D is unclear. TRBJ2-7 matches the DNA end more closely, so the J call is doubtful. Written as DNA, the CDR3 is TGTGCCAGCAGCTTATTGCCCACCTACGAGCAGTACTTC. Translation gives CASSLLPTYEQYF.